This T cell receptor beta chain was identified in a study of shared clonotypes between healthy human individuals. Background on the study: Each donor's CD4 naive and CD4 memory cells filled three plates apiece, CD8 naive two, and CD8 memory one. Overall study results and limits: Compared with memory subsets, naive subsets generally had larger estimated richness.

The assay was immunoSEQ multiplex PCR, and TCRdb's table has in-frame clones only and misses some. The table has a few hundred thousand clones, roughly 96% seen once. Of note for this clone: The antigen remains undetermined.

Germline V gene data show CDR1 as MGHDK and CDR2 as SYGVNS. The CDR3 contains 11 residues. The germline V and J ends were trimmed by 3 bases and 5 bases, with 4 bases remaining between them. The chain joins TRBV25-1 to TRBJ1-2; no clear D. The sequenced sample consisted of memory CD8+ T cells sorted from blood. Subset of the sample: CD45RO+ cells pooled with CCR7-negative TemRA cells. The sequence was collected from a man aged 30 to 39 in good health. CDR3 sequence (DNA): TGTGCCAGCAGTGATGGATATGGCTACACCTTC. It encodes CASSDGYGYTF.